The clone carrying this T cell receptor (beta chain) was seen more than once but under ten times. The source of the sample is a study of T cells in Graves' hyperthyroidism and ophthalmopathy. The CDR3 is 15 residues long. Germline CDR1 SEHNR, CDR2 FQNEAQ (reference sequence). J gave up 4 bases and V 4 bases, and 7 bases lay outside the gene matches. Researchers amplified the TCR beta CDR3 regions from RNA transcripts. The primer set for the first-round RT-PCR of the TCR CDR3 was HTBI. TCRdb re-called the multiplex PCR reads through MiXCR, storing one row per CDR3 protein. The sample shows roughly 740,000 distinct CDR3 sequences, 16% of them seen only once.

Sequenced sample: blood. V usage is TRBV7-9 and J usage is TRBJ2-3, with 8 bases lining up with TRBD2. The clonotype originates from a young man with Graves' hyperthyroidism. In DNA form, the CDR3 reads TGTGCCAGCAGCTCCCACAGCGGGAGATCAGATACGCAGTATTTT. It translates to CASSSHSGRSDTQYF.